Listed below are T cell receptor beta chains from one sample, sequenced in a study of preoperative IRX-2 immunotherapy in early breast cancer. The table came from immunoSEQ multiplex PCR; TCRdb's copy has only in-frame clones and leaves some out. The table has tens of thousands of clones, about nine tenths seen once. This material consisted of tumor tissue, taken after IRX-2 immunotherapy. The receptors shown here come from a human donor with breast cancer. The CDR3 runs from the conserved cysteine through the conserved F or W. A D gene is named only where the DNA matches it firmly. Not all rows give a size; the values are once, few, many and, for expanded clones, a class.

v_gene	abundance	d_gene	j_gene	CDR3nt	CDR3aa
TRBV7-7	once	.	TRBJ2-5	TGTGCCAGCAGCGCCTCGGGAACGGGAGCTAGAAGAGAGACCCAGTACTTC	CASSASGTGARRETQYF
TRBV30	.	.	TRBJ2-3	TGTGCCTGGAGTGGAGGCCAGGGGAGAGTAAGAAATACGCAGTATTTT	CAWSGGQGRVRNTQYF
TRBV6-8	.	.	TRBJ1-5	TGTGCCAGCAGTTACTCGATTGGGGGCGCGGACTATAGCAATCAGCCCCAGCATTTT	CASSYSIGGADYSNQPQHF
TRBV6-8	.	.	TRBJ2-7	TGTGCCAGCCAACTAGCCCCGACCTCCTACGAGCAGTACTTC	CASQLAPTSYEQYF
TRBV7-7	.	.	TRBJ1-5	TGTGCCAGCAGCTCGAATAGCCAGGCCCATCAGCCCCAGCATTTT	CASSSNSQAHQPQHF
TRBV7-1	.	.	TRBJ1-1	TGTGCCAGCAGCTCGCAGGGCGGCACTGAAGCTTTCTTT	CASSSQGGTEAFF
TRBV5-1	.	TRBD1	TRBJ1-5	TGCGCCAGCAGCACTGGACAGGGCCCCAATCAGCCCCAGCATTTT	CASSTGQGPNQPQHF
TRBV6-8	.	TRBD1	TRBJ2-1	TGTGCCAGCAGTTACGGGACAGGGGGCTTGGGTGAGCAGTTCTTC	CASSYGTGGLGEQFF
TRBV4-1	.	TRBD1	TRBJ2-7	TGCGCCAGCAGCCAAGAAGGGACAGGGTACGAGCAGTACTTC	CASSQEGTGYEQYF
TRBV5-1	.	TRBD1	TRBJ1-2	TGCGCCAGCAGCCTGACAGGGACTGTGAACTATGGCTACACCTTC	CASSLTGTVNYGYTF
TRBV6-8	.	.	TRBJ1-5	TGTGCCAGCAGTTACCTCGGGGCCCCTCAGCCCCAGCATTTT	CASSYLGAPQPQHF
TRBV30	.	.	TRBJ2-2	TGTGCCTGCCGGAGAATAGTTAATGAGCTGTTTTTT	CACRRIVNELFF
TRBV18	.	TRBD1	TRBJ2-4	TGTGCCAGCTCACCAGGGACAGGGGGTTTCCAGTACTTC	CASSPGTGGFQYF
TRBV7-1	few	TRBD2	TRBJ2-2	TGTGCCAGCAGCTTAAATTTGGGGACTAGCGGGAGAAGCACCGGGGAGCTGTTTTTT	CASSLNLGTSGRSTGELFF
TRBV11-3	.	.	TRBJ2-2	TGTGCCAGCAGCCAAAGGCCGGAGGTCACCGGGGAGCTGTTTTTT	CASSQRPEVTGELFF
TRBV28	once	.	TRBJ2-2	TGTGCCAGCCCTCCGTACTCACCCGGGGAGCTGTTTTTT	CASPPYSPGELFF
TRBV18	.	.	TRBJ2-6	TGTGCCAGCTCACCTACGGACAGAAGCTCTGGGGCCAACGTCCTGACTTTC	CASSPTDRSSGANVLTF
TRBV6-8	.	.	TRBJ2-2	TGTGCCAGCAGTTACGGGCTTCGGGCTAGGGCGAACACCGGGGAGCTGTTTTTT	CASSYGLRARANTGELFF
TRBV9	.	TRBD2	TRBJ2-3	TGTGCCAGCAGCGCGCGGGGGGCTGCAACAGATACGCAGTATTTT	CASSARGAATDTQYF
TRBV7-7	.	TRBD1	TRBJ2-7	TGTGCCAGCAGACCAACCGGGACAGGCACCTACGAGCAGTACTTC	CASRPTGTGTYEQYF
TRBV6-8	once	TRBD1	TRBJ2-2	TGTGCCAGCTACCAGACAGGGTCGACCGGGGAGCTGTTTTTT	CASYQTGSTGELFF
TRBV14	.	TRBD2	TRBJ2-3	TGTGCCAGCAGCCAAGACCAAGCGGGGGGGCGTACAGATACGCAGTATTTT	CASSQDQAGGRTDTQYF
TRBV11-3	.	.	TRBJ1-4	TGTGCCAGCAGCCAGACTATAGGGTCCAGGGAAAAACTGTTTTTT	CASSQTIGSREKLFF
TRBV30	.	.	TRBJ1-6	TGTGCCTGGAGAGACTTGAGAATGAGCTCCTATAATTCACCCCTCCACTTT	CAWRDLRMSSYNSPLHF